Each of the 6 T cell receptor beta chains below was sequenced from the same sample in a study. MiXCR, applied by TCRdb to the 5' RACE reads, yields one record per CDR3 protein. The sample shows 13,000 or so distinct CDR3 sequences, 20% to 30% of them seen only once. Sequencing was performed on naive CD4+ T cells sorted from blood. Subset here: naive CD4+ T cells, CD4+CD45RA+CD25-. All receptors derive from a female donor with breast cancer.

This clonotype was detected only a few times. The chain joins TRBV7-9 to TRBJ2-1; the match to TRBD1 covers 7 bases. V lost 6 bases to trimming and J lost 7 bases; unmatched junction nucleotides: 6. This CDR3 has 13 residues. Germline V CDR1 and CDR2: SEHNR, FQNEAQ (reference sequence). The chain's CDR3 is CASSLTGQNEQFF. The CDR3 coding sequence is TGTGCCAGCAGTCTTACGGGACAGAATGAGCAGTTCTTC.

This clonotype is labeled medium-sized. The gene calls are TRBV12-3 or TRBV12-4 and TRBJ1-5, with D maybe TRBD1 (6 bases). The ends were cut back, 11 bases at V and 2 bases at J, with 13 bases in the middle. This CDR3 spans 13 amino acids. As DNA, the CDR3 is TGTGCCTCTCATAGGGGGGGCAATCAGCCCCAGCATTTT. Translated: CASHRGGNQPQHF.

As regards this clonotype: The junction and the germline gene differ at one end; a read error may be behind it. The chain recombines TRBV5-1 with TRBJ2-5, with D possibly matching TRBD2 (6 bases). CDR3 length: 14 residues. Germline V gives CDR1 SGHRS, CDR2 YFSETQ. The CDR3 loop reads CASSSLAMKETLYF. The CDR3 bases are TGCGCCAGCAGCTCACTAGCAATGAAGGAGACCCTGTACTTC.

This clonotype was recorded at least ten times. The gene calls are TRBV7-8 and TRBJ1-1; TRBD1 might be the D (5 bases). The CDR3 length is 15 residues. Germline CDR1 SGHVS, CDR2 FQNEAQ. V lost 10 bases, J lost 0 bases, and 18 bases lay in between. CDR3 coding DNA: TGTGCCACTTTCGGGGCAGCTGTGATGAACACTGAAGCTTTCTTT. This codes for CATFGAAVMNTEAFF.

The genes are TRBV6-5 and TRBJ1-1; 9 bases map to TRBD1. This CDR3 has 15 residues. Trimming cost V 7 bases and J 3 bases; bases outside gene matches: 9. Per germline, CDR1 MNHEY and CDR2 SVGAGI. The CDR3 coding sequence is TGTGCCAGCACCCGGACAGGGGATGGGGACACTGAAGCTTTCTTT. Translating it yields CASTRTGDGDTEAFF.

This clonotype ranks as medium-sized. This chain connects TRBV30 to TRBJ2-7, with 10 bases fitting TRBD1. This CDR3 has 16 amino acids. CDR1 and CDR2 (germline): GTSNPN, SVGIG (reference sequence). J gave up 4 bases and V 2 bases, and 11 bases lay outside the gene matches. In DNA form, the CDR3 reads TGTGCCTGGAGTACCTACGGGACAGGGGAGAAATACGAGCAGTACTTC. This codes for CAWSTYGTGEKYEQYF. Full variable domain (missing parts from reference TRBV30 and TRBJ2-7): SQTIHQWPATLVQPVGSPLSLECTVEGTSNPNLYWYRQAAGRGLQLLFYSVGIGQISSEVPQNLSASRPQDRQFILSSKKLLLSDSGFYLCAWSTYGTGEKYEQYFGPGTRLTVT.